This TCR beta chain was profiled in a study of blood T cell repertoires in COVID-19 (dated by TCRdb to the early 2020s). Looking at the study overall: Collaborator samples came from the United States, Italy and Spain and covered acute and convalescent phases of COVID-19. The material from the prospective study consisted of cDNA or gDNA derived from T cells, B-cell-depleted T cells, or PBMCs. Subjects who had been exposed to COVID-19, were actively infected with it, or had recovered from it provided the deeply sampled blood TCRbeta repertoires that made up the dataset. A freely available public database, intended as a resource for researchers studying the immune response to SARS-CoV-2, is where the repertoires were released. The samples were drawn from two sources: the first 160 participants of the ongoing ImmuneRACE study, and approximately 1,300 subjects contributed by 6 global collaborators. Nearly every sample came with metadata listing a de-identified subject ID, COVID-19 status, age in years and sex. Where available, HLA class I and class II types were taken from metadata supplied by the sample provider and were not determined by assay-based typing. On the study overall, not on this receptor specifically: Clinical and demographic metadata were provided uncurated, with the amount varying by source and participant.

The collaborating institutions used their own protocols to collect whole blood in K2EDTA tubes. Collaborator samples were shipped for TCRbeta analysis as frozen whole blood, isolated PBMCs, or DNA extracted from either sample type. TCRbeta CDR3 regions were amplified from genomic DNA using the immunoSEQ Assay, a bias-controlled multiplex PCR. As for how the authors treated the data: Within the assay, amplification of reference gene primers was used to estimate how many nucleated cells each sample contained. To quantify the absolute abundance of each unique TCRbeta CDR3 rearrangement, sequence reads were collapsed and filtered. Productive Simpson clonality was computed per sample as the square root of Simpson's diversity index over productive rearrangements. TCRdb holds this immuneACCESS table with in-frame rearrangements only. Some clones are missing; in checked studies, unresolved V genes explain under half, and the rest has no known cause. D and trimming come from the DNA, and the V and J calls and clone size come from that table. Present in this sample are about 91,000 clones, over 70% of which were seen just once. Of the sample, around 9.4% is held by the ten largest clones.

On this clone: The specificity of this receptor is unknown. Qualities for individual bases were not recorded, and no much larger clone is one base off.

Sequencing used peripheral blood. The TCR sequence derives from a woman of 80 years or more with acute or convalescent COVID-19.

CDR3 loop: CAISESRRGAADTQYF. The DNA sequence follows: TGTGCCATCAGTGAGTCGAGGCGGGGGGCCGCAGATACGCAGTATTTT. The chain is encoded by TRBV10-3 joined to TRBJ2-3; 8 central nucleotides agree with TRBD2. Inclusive of the bounding cysteine and phenylalanine, the CDR3 is 16 residues long. The CDR3 DNA has 48 bases and is translated from base 1. CDR1 is given as ENHRY and CDR2 as SYGVKD, both from the germline V gene. V is pruned by 0 bases and J by 4 bases, leaving 6 bases of the junction without a gene match.